These T cell receptor beta chains were read from a single sample in a study of blood T cell repertoires in COVID-19. Sequenced by immunoSEQ multiplex PCR; TCRdb stores in-frame clones only, minus some. In the table there are 150,000 to 200,000 clones, approximately 86% of which are singletons. Input material: peripheral blood. The origin of the receptors is a man aged 65-85 years with active or convalescent COVID-19. CDR3s include the opening cysteine and the closing phenylalanine or tryptophan. The order of the fields is clone size, D gene, J gene, V gene, CDR3 DNA, CDR3 protein. The D gene is left open where the match is weak. Clone size is shown for a subset of rows, as once, few, many or a class of expanded clone.

- - TRBJ2-1 TRBV11-3 TGTGCCAGCAGCTTAGGACGGGAGAGCGGGTACAATGAGCAGTTCTTC CASSLGRESGYNEQFF
- TRBD2 TRBJ2-3 TRBV18 TGTGCCAGCTCCCTCGGACTAGCTACAGATACGCAGTATTTT CASSLGLATDTQYF
- - TRBJ2-7 TRBV7-2 TGTGCCAGCAGCCAATTTCCTATCTACAGGGCCTACGAGCAGTACTTC CASSQFPIYRAYEQYF
- - TRBJ2-1 TRBV19 TGTGCCAGTAGTTCACTTGATGAGCAGTTCTTC CASSSLDEQFF
once TRBD1 TRBJ1-5 TRBV5-6 TGTGCCAGCAGCTTGGGGAAGGGGGCGAGCAATCAGCCCCAGCATTTT CASSLGKGASNQPQHF
few - TRBJ1-3 TRBV30 TGTGCCTGGAGTCCCGCGGGGGGTTCGGGAAACACCATATATTTT CAWSPAGGSGNTIYF
- - TRBJ1-5 TRBV2 TGTGCCAGCAGTGTCGGGAACCAGAATCAGCCCCAGCATTTT CASSVGNQNQPQHF
- - TRBJ2-1 TRBV4-1 TGCGCCAGCAGCCAGCGCGACAATGAGCAGTTCTTC CASSQRDNEQFF
- TRBD1 TRBJ1-6 TRBV28 TGTGCCAGCCACCCCGGGACAGTCAATTCACCCCTCCACTTT CASHPGTVNSPLHF
few - TRBJ2-5 TRBV6-5 TGTGCCAGCAGTTACTCGCAAACAGGGCGCAGGACCCAGTACTTC CASSYSQTGRRTQYF
once - TRBJ1-1 TRBV6-5 TGTGCCAGCAGTTGGAGAATGAACACTGAAGCTTTCTTT CASSWRMNTEAFF
- - TRBJ2-3 TRBV6-2/TRBV6-3 TGTGCCAGCAGTCGCCCTAGAGGAGATACGCAGTATTTT CASSRPRGDTQYF
many - TRBJ2-5 TRBV2 TGTGCCAGCAGTCAGGGGCGAGGAGAGACCCAGTACTTC CASSQGRGETQYF
- - TRBJ1-1 TRBV18 TGTGCCAGCTCACTGTCGTCAGGGGTTAGGGTATATACTGAAGCTTTCTTT CASSLSSGVRVYTEAFF
once - TRBJ2-1 TRBV28 TGTGCCAGCAGCACCCCGACTAAGCAGTTCTTC CASSTPTKQFF
- TRBD1 TRBJ2-7 TRBV5-5 TGTGCCAGCAGCTTGATTTCCGGGACAGGGACTTCCGAGCAGTACTTC CASSLISGTGTSEQYF
- TRBD2 TRBJ2-5 TRBV9 TGTGCCAGCAGTTTAGCGGGAGTTGTCCAAGAGACCCAGTACTTC CASSLAGVVQETQYF
once - TRBJ1-1 TRBV6-5 TGTGCCAGCATTGCGACACTGAACACTGAAGCTTTCTTT CASIATLNTEAFF
- - TRBJ2-7 TRBV3-1/TRBV3-2 TGTGCCAGCAGCCAAGTGAGCCACGAGCAGTACTTC CASSQVSHEQYF
- - TRBJ2-2 TRBV10-2 TGCGCCAGCAGTGAGTGGGGGACTCTCGTGGCCGGGGAGCTGTTTTTT CASSEWGTLVAGELFF
- TRBD2 TRBJ2-5 TRBV7-9 TGTGCCAGCAGCTTAGGGAGCGGGAGAGGGGAGACCCAGTACTTC CASSLGSGRGETQYF
- TRBD1 TRBJ1-1 TRBV27 TGTGCCAGCAGTCCCTGGACAGGGCGGAACACTGAAGCTTTCTTT CASSPWTGRNTEAFF
- - TRBJ2-5 TRBV7-6 TGTGCCAGCAGCAAAAGCGTCACCCAGTACTTC CASSKSVTQYF
- - TRBJ2-5 TRBV21-1 TGTGCCAGCACCTCGAGGCGACAAGAGACCCAGTACTTC CASTSRRQETQYF
- TRBD1 TRBJ2-2 TRBV7-9 TGTGCCAGCAGCCCCCGGACAGGGGACACCGGGGAGCTGTTTTTT CASSPRTGDTGELFF
once - TRBJ2-6 TRBV4-3 TGCGCCAGCAGCCAAGATCCCCCGGCGGGATCTGGGGCCAACGTCCTGACTTTC CASSQDPPAGSGANVLTF
- - TRBJ1-6 TRBV4-3 TGCGCCAGCAGCCAAGGTGGACAGACCTATAATTCACCCCTCCACTTT CASSQGGQTYNSPLHF
- - TRBJ2-7 TRBV6-2/TRBV6-3 TGTGCCAGCAGTACCGTTCCTGGAGGGAGTGGCTACGAGCAGTACTTC CASSTVPGGSGYEQYF